The 23 T cell receptor beta chains given below trace back to one sample, sequenced in a study of T cells in Graves' hyperthyroidism and ophthalmopathy. Using RNA transcripts as the source, TCR beta CDR3 regions were amplified. The TCR CDR3 first-round RT-PCR relied on the HTBI primer set. TCRdb redid the calling of the multiplex PCR reads with MiXCR, one entry per CDR3 protein. The sample has about 690,000 distinct CDR3 sequences; roughly a sixth are singletons. Source material: blood. These receptors all come from a man between 50 and 59 years old with Graves' hyperthyroidism.

This clonotype has more than one count but fewer than ten. This sequence joins TRBV4-3 and TRBJ2-1; 8 bases line up with TRBD2. CDR1 is LGHNA and CDR2 is YSLEER in the germline V gene. The CDR3 length is 15 residues. Trimming removed 0 bases from V and 3 bases from J; junction bases left unmatched: 1. DNA for the CDR3: TGCGCCAGCAGCCAAGAGCGGGAGGACTACAATGAGCAGTTCTTC. Translating it yields CASSQEREDYNEQFF.

V gene TRBV2 combines with J gene TRBJ2-2, with TRBD2 identical over 13 bases. Germline V CDR1 and CDR2: SNHLY, FYNNEI. Trimming took 6 bases from V and 2 from J; bases not matched to a gene: 6. The CDR3 contains 17 residues. CDR3 sequence (DNA): TGTGCCAGCAGACAGGGACTAGCGGGGCTCAACACCGGGGAGCTGTTTTTT. Protein product: CASRQGLAGLNTGELFF.

The chain has TRBV11-2 and TRBJ2-1; D perhaps matches TRBD2 (5 bases). The CDR3 runs to 16 residues. The V end lost 6 bases, the J end lost 0 bases, and 15 bases lay between the germline ends. CDR1 is SGHAT and CDR2 is FQNNGV in the germline V gene. CDR3 bases: TGTGCCAGCAGTTCTCTAGCTTTCGGCTCCTACAATGAGCAGTTCTTC. It encodes CASSSLAFGSYNEQFF.

The chain couples TRBV5-4 to TRBJ1-2; no definite D call. Per the germline V gene, CDR1 is SGHNT and CDR2 is YYREEE (reference sequence). The CDR3 is 13 amino acids. V lost 4 bases to trimming and J lost 8 bases, with 15 bases between them. CDR3 sequence: CASSPQRIEGYTF. The CDR3 coding sequence is TGTGCCAGCAGCCCCCAGAGGATTGAGGGCTACACCTTC.

The V call is TRBV29-1, the J call TRBJ2-2; 9 nucleotides align to TRBD2. Per the germline V gene, CDR1 is SQVTM and CDR2 is ANQGSEA. CDR3 size: 15 residues. Germline trimming cut 0 bases from V and 7 bases from J; bases unmatched to any gene: 6. The CDR3: CSVEDRGRADGELFF. CDR3 nucleotides: TGCAGCGTTGAAGATCGCGGGAGGGCCGACGGGGAGCTGTTTTTT.

This clonotype occurred many times. The chain employs TRBV12-3 or TRBV12-4 and TRBJ2-1; D might be TRBD1 (6 bases). CDR3 length: 16 residues. Between the trimmed V and J ends, which lost 6 bases and 8 bases, there was a span of 23 bases. In DNA form, the CDR3 reads TGTGCCAGCAGGGCGAGGGCAGGGGCTGGATTCGATGAGCAGTTCTTC. Protein sequence: CASRARAGAGFDEQFF.

V usage is TRBV5-1 and J usage is TRBJ1-4, with 7 bases aligning to TRBD1. The V gene end was trimmed by 4 bases and the J gene end by 9 bases; junction bases not matched to a gene: 9. This CDR3 spans 14 amino acids. Germline V gene sequence: CDR1 SGHRS, CDR2 YFSETQ. The DNA for the CDR3 is TGCGCCAGCAGCGCCAGACAGGGAATGAAAAAACTGTTTTTT. Translation: CASSARQGMKKLFF.

This clonotype has a count of ten or more. The V gene is TRBV2, the J gene TRBJ2-2; perhaps TRBD1 as D (6 bases). Germline V CDR1 and CDR2: SNHLY, FYNNEI. V lost 7 bases and J lost 0, with 12 bases in between. This CDR3 is built from 15 residues. In DNA, the CDR3 is TGTGCCAGCACTTGGGGGCAAACGAACACCGGGGAGCTGTTTTTT. Protein product: CASTWGQTNTGELFF.

The table lists this clonotype with many counts. V and J are TRBV7-9 and TRBJ1-1; 10 bases line up with TRBD1. The CDR3 is made up of 17 amino acids. The germline V gene encodes CDR1 SEHNR and CDR2 FQNEAQ (reference sequence). V shed 5 bases, J shed 3 bases, and the junction held 12 bases outside the gene matches. CDR3: CASSPRQDRGFYTEAFF. The CDR3 DNA sequence: TGTGCCAGCAGCCCGCGCCAGGACAGGGGGTTCTACACTGAAGCTTTCTTT.

This clonotype was detected many times. The chain is built from TRBV11-2 and TRBJ2-1; 9 bases map to TRBD1. Germline V gene data show CDR1 as SGHAT and CDR2 as FQNNGV. This CDR3 comprises 17 residues. Trimming removed 8 bases from V and 3 bases from J; junction bases left unmatched: 14. As DNA, the CDR3 is TGTGCCAGCGAGGGGGACAGGGAATCAGTTGGCTACAATGAGCAGTTCTTC. Amino acids: CASEGDRESVGYNEQFF.

The chain links TRBV4-2 to TRBJ1-3, with D hard to call. Germline lookup yields CDR1 LGHNA and CDR2 YNFKEQ. Trimming shortened V by 0 bases and J by 5 bases, and 17 bases separated the two germline ends. CDR3 length: 17 amino acids. The CDR3 bases are TGTGCCAGCAGCCAAGAAGGAAGGGTTCCCGGTAGAAACACCATATATTTT. Translation gives CASSQEGRVPGRNTIYF.

This clonotype was seen many times. CDR3 region: CAISERQVLPTAEAFF. The CDR3 DNA reads as TGTGCCATCAGTGAGAGACAGGTCCTCCCAACAGCTGAAGCTTTCTTT. This chain joins TRBV10-3 and TRBJ1-1; D possibly corresponds to TRBD1 (6 bases). V was pared by 2 bases and J by 6 bases, with 19 bases between. Germline assignment: CDR1 ENHRY and CDR2 SYGVKD. The CDR3 totals 16 residues.

There are a few counts of this clonotype. V and J are TRBV24-1 and TRBJ2-2; D not certain. The CDR3 runs to 14 residues. The V end was cut by 1 base, the J end by 4 bases, with 6 bases between. Germline V gene data show CDR1 as KGHDR and CDR2 as SFDVKD. CDR3 bases: TGTGCCACCAGTGATTTATTTAGCACCGGGGAGCTGTTTTTT. Encoded protein: CATSDLFSTGELFF.

This clonotype appeared a few times. J is TRBJ1-1 and V is TRBV29-1; 9 bases agree with TRBD1. The CDR3 sequence is 13 residues long. Looked up from germline, CDR1 is SQVTM and CDR2 is ANQGSEA. After removal of 2 bases from V and 7 bases from J, the junction contained 5 bases not matched to a gene. CDR3 in amino acids: CSVEIGTGIEAFF. For the CDR3, the DNA is TGCAGCGTTGAAATAGGGACAGGGATTGAAGCTTTCTTT.

This clonotype was counted ten times or more. The rearrangement joins TRBV2 to TRBJ2-2; TRBD1 is a possible D gene (5 bases). V lost 10 bases and J lost 5, with 8 bases in between. The CDR3 consists of 11 residues. Per germline, CDR1 SNHLY and CDR2 FYNNEI. The DNA for the CDR3 is TGTGCCATTGACAGAACCGGGGAGCTGTTTTTT. Amino acids: CAIDRTGELFF.

In this sample, this clonotype turned up many times. This chain connects TRBV10-3 to TRBJ2-3; 13 positions match TRBD2. Germline lookup yields CDR1 ENHRY and CDR2 SYGVKD. The CDR3 runs to 17 residues. The trim removed 3 bases at V and 4 bases at J, leaving 7 bases unmatched. CDR3 nucleotide sequence: TGTGCCATCAGTGATGGACTAGCGGGAGAAAGCGCAGATACGCAGTATTTT. Protein sequence: CAISDGLAGESADTQYF.

The chain is built from TRBV6-1 and TRBJ1-3; D not resolved. CDR1 MNHNS and CDR2 SASEGT come from the germline V gene. V was cut by 0 bases and J by 0 bases, with 9 bases left in between. This CDR3 spans 16 amino acids. The CDR3 nucleotides are TGTGCCAGCAGTGAAGCGCGTCGGAGCTCTGGAAACACCATATATTTT. Translated, it gives CASSEARRSSGNTIYF.

The genes are TRBV5-1 and TRBJ1-2; a weak D match, TRBD1 (5 bases). Germline values: CDR1 SGHRS, CDR2 YFSETQ. The CDR3 extends over 13 amino acids. The V end lost 0 bases, the J end lost 8 bases, and 11 bases lay between the germline ends. The CDR3 nucleotides read TGCGCCAGCAGCTTGGTAGCAGGGCAAGGCTACACCTTC. Translated: CASSLVAGQGYTF.

The rearrangement joins TRBV28 to TRBJ1-5; TRBD1 aligns across 7 bases. CDR3 size: 15 residues. The V gene end was trimmed by 8 bases and the J gene end by 5 bases; junction bases not matched to a gene: 12. Per the germline V gene, CDR1 is MDHEN and CDR2 is SYDVKM. The CDR3 region is CASGYSGQDYQPQHF. The CDR3, as DNA: TGTGCCAGCGGATATTCTGGACAGGATTATCAGCCCCAGCATTTT.

As DNA, the CDR3 is TGTGCCAGCAGCTTGCTGTCGACGGACATAGCTTTCTTT. Translation gives CASSLLSTDIAFF. The V and J genes are TRBV5-6 and TRBJ1-1; tentatively, D is TRBD1 (5 bases). Trimming shortened V by 1 base and J by 10 bases, and 14 bases separated the two germline ends. Germline V lookup: CDR1 SGHDT, CDR2 YYEEEE. CDR3 length: 13 amino acids.

The gene calls are TRBV3-1 and TRBJ2-2, with a possible D match to TRBD2 (6 bases). V lost 4 bases and J lost 2, with 17 bases in between. CDR3 length: 17 residues. The germline V gene encodes CDR1 LGHDT and CDR2 YNNKEL (reference sequence). In DNA form, the CDR3 reads TGTGCCAGCAGCCCAAGTTCCGGGACTCAAAACACCGGGGAGCTGTTTTTT. Its translation is CASSPSSGTQNTGELFF.

This clonotype has ten or more counts. The chain employs TRBV13 and TRBJ2-7, with unresolved D. The CDR3 is made up of 13 amino acids. The germline V and J ends were trimmed by 3 bases and 4 bases, with 10 bases remaining between them. Germline V gives CDR1 PRHDT, CDR2 FYEKMQ (reference sequence). DNA of the CDR3: TGTGCCAGCAGCTTGAGTGGGGTTTACGAGCAGTACTTC. Its translation: CASSLSGVYEQYF.

This clonotype was counted at least ten times. The junction differs from germline at one of its ends, possibly a read error. The rearrangement joins TRBV27 to TRBJ1-1; D ambiguous. This CDR3 region has 13 residues. The V gene's germline CDR1 is MNHEY and CDR2 SMNVEV (reference sequence). The CDR3 coding sequence is TGTGCCAGCAGTCCTTTACTGAACTCTGAAGCTTTCTTT. Protein product: CASSPLLNSEAFF.